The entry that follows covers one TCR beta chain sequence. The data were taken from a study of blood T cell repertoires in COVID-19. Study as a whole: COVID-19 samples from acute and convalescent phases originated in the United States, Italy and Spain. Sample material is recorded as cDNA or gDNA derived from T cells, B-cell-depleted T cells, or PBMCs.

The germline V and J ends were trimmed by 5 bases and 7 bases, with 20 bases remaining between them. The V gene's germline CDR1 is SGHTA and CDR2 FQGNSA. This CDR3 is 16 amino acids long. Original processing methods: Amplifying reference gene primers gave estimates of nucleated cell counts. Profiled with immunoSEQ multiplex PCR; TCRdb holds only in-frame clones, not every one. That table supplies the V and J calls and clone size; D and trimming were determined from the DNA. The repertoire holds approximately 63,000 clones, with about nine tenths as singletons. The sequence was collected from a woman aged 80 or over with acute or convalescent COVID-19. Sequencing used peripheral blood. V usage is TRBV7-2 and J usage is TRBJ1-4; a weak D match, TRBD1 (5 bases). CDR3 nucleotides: TGTGCCAGCAGCCTTGGATGGGGGGTGGGAGGTGAAAAACTGTTTTTT. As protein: CASSLGWGVGGEKLFF. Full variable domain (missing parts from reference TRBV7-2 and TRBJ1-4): GAGVSQSPSNKVTEKGKDVELRCDPISGHTALYWYRQSLGQGLEFLIYFQGNSAPDKSGLPSDRFSAERTGGSVSTLTIQRTQQEDSAVYLCASSLGWGVGGEKLFFGSGTQLSVL.